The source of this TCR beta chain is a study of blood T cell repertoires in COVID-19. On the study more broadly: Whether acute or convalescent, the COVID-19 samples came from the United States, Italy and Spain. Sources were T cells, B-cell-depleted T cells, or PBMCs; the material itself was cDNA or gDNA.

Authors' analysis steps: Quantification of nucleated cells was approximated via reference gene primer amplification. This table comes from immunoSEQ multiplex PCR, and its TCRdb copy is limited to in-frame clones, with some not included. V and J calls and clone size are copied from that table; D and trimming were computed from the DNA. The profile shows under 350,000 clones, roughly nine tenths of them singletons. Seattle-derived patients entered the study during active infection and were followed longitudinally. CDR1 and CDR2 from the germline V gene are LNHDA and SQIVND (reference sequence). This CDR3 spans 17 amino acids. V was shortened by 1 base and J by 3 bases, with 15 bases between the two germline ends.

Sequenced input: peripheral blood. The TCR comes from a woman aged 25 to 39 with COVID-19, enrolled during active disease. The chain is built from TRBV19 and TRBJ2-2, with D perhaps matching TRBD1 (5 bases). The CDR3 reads CASSIGRQGRHTGELFF. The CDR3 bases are TGTGCCAGTAGTATAGGGCGCCAGGGAAGACACACCGGGGAGCTGTTTTTT.